The 27 T cell receptor beta chains reported below all come from one sample, sequenced in a study of T cell responses to AZD1222 COVID-19 vaccine. The method was immunoSEQ multiplex PCR; TCRdb's version includes in-frame clones alone and lacks a portion of them. The sample has 150,000 or so clones, 85% to 95% seen once. Sequencing used peripheral blood, obtained on day 0 of AZD1222 vaccination. These receptors originate from an adult in good health.

The chain uses TRBV19 and TRBJ2-7, with D possibly being TRBD2 (6 bases). Trimming left V 1 base short and J 0 bases short, with 10 bases between. The CDR3 has 15 residues. The germline V gene encodes CDR1 LNHDA and CDR2 SQIVND (reference sequence). The CDR3 region is CASSIAPGGSYEQYF. CDR3 nucleotides: TGTGCCAGTAGTATAGCGCCCGGGGGCTCCTACGAGCAGTACTTC.

The gene calls are TRBV7-2 and TRBJ1-5; no clear D gene. The V end was cut by 3 bases, the J end by 1 base, with 10 bases between. The germline CDR1 and CDR2 sequences are SGHTA and FQGNSA. The CDR3 spans 15 residues. The CDR3 region is CASSFTGASNQPQHF. CDR3 in DNA: TGTGCCAGCAGCTTCACTGGTGCGAGCAATCAGCCCCAGCATTTT.

Concerning this clone itself: Other nucleotide sequences from this sample produce the same CDR3. CDR3 in amino acids: CASSLAGTGEYF. In DNA, the CDR3 is TGTGCCAGCAGCTTGGCCGGGACAGGGGAGTACTTC. The chain links TRBV11-3 to TRBJ2-7; 10 nucleotides match TRBD1. Looked up from germline, CDR1 is SGHNT and CDR2 is YENEEA. V lost 3 bases and J lost 11; bases outside the gene matches: 4. The CDR3 sequence is 12 residues long.

This clone showed up just once. The rearrangement uses TRBV10-3 and TRBJ2-1; 9 nucleotides align to TRBD1. The junction had 10 bases not matched to a gene; V was cut back by 3 bases and J by 10 bases. Germline V CDR1 and CDR2: ENHRY, SYGVKD. The CDR3 runs to 15 residues. The CDR3 sequence: CAISDKGQGFAEQFF. In DNA form, the CDR3 reads TGTGCCATCAGTGATAAGGGACAGGGATTTGCAGAGCAGTTCTTC.

The chain recombines TRBV9 with TRBJ1-6; D may be TRBD1 (6 bases). The CDR3 sequence is 15 residues long. V lost 0 bases, J lost 7 bases, and 11 bases lay in between. Germline CDR1 reads SGDLS; CDR2 reads YYNGEE. The CDR3 sequence is CASSVGTGSNSPLHF. DNA of the CDR3: TGTGCCAGCAGCGTAGGTACAGGGTCGAATTCACCCCTCCACTTT. Full variable domain (outside the CDR3, taken from reference TRBV9 and TRBJ1-6): DSGVTQTPKHLITATGQRVTLRCSPRSGDLSVYWYQQSLDQGLQFLIQYYNGEERAKGNILERFSAQQFPDLHSELNLSSLELGDSALYFCASSVGTGSNSPLHFGNGTRLTVT.

CDR3 amino acids: CAISEEGRGRSPLHF. CDR3 DNA sequence: TGTGCCATCAGTGAGGAGGGCAGGGGGCGGTCACCCCTCCACTTT. The V call is TRBV10-3, the J call TRBJ1-6; TRBD1 matches at 8 bases. The CDR3 runs 15 residues. CDR1 is ENHRY and CDR2 is SYGVKD in the germline V gene. V shed 2 bases, J shed 10 bases, and the junction held 7 bases outside the gene matches.

This rearrangement joins TRBV18 to TRBJ1-3; no firm D call. The V end was cut by 2 bases, the J end by 9 bases, with 11 bases between. Germline V gene lookup returns CDR1 KGHSH and CDR2 LQKENI. The CDR3 runs to 13 residues. CDR3 nucleotide sequence: TGTGCCAGCTCACCAGATCGATTGATCACCATATATTTT. Encoded protein: CASSPDRLITIYF.

This rearrangement joins TRBV6-6 to TRBJ1-6; D is ambiguous. Between the trimmed V and J ends, which lost 2 bases and 8 bases, there was a span of 7 bases. The CDR3 has 13 residues. CDR1 and CDR2 (germline): MNHNY, SVGAGI (reference sequence). Written as DNA, the CDR3 is TGTGCCAGCAGTTACGGGGATGATTCACCCCTCCACTTT. This codes for CASSYGDDSPLHF.

The rearrangement uses TRBV5-4 and TRBJ2-5; 11 bases align to TRBD2. The junction had 8 bases not matched to a gene; V was cut back by 2 bases and J by 2 bases. This CDR3 has 17 amino acids. Germline lookup yields CDR1 SGHNT and CDR2 YYREEE (reference sequence). The CDR3 sequence: CASSLKKTSGTQETQYF. In DNA form, the CDR3 reads TGTGCCAGCAGCTTAAAGAAGACTAGCGGGACGCAAGAGACCCAGTACTTC.

The J gene is TRBJ1-5, the V gene TRBV13, with TRBD1 matching 8 bases. The junction had 9 bases not matched to a gene; V was cut back by 5 bases and J by 9 bases. CDR1 is PRHDT, CDR2 FYEKMQ, per germline (reference sequence). The CDR3 runs 14 residues. The CDR3 DNA follows: TGTGCCAGCAGCATCCGGACAGGGCAGACGCCCCAGCATTTT. This sequence encodes CASSIRTGQTPQHF.

CDR3 amino acids: CASSIRRETGIYGYTF. The CDR3 bases are TGTGCCAGTAGTATTCGAAGGGAGACAGGGATCTATGGCTACACCTTC. The chain links TRBV19 to TRBJ1-2; 7 bases agree with TRBD1. The CDR3 is 16 residues long. CDR1 LNHDA and CDR2 SQIVND come from the germline V gene (reference sequence). The ends lost 3 bases at V and 4 bases at J; junction bases unmatched: 11.

The V gene is TRBV10-2, the J gene TRBJ1-1; 7 positions agree with TRBD1. CDR1 is WSHSY and CDR2 is SAAADI in the germline V gene. V dropped 5 bases and J dropped 5; count of bases not matched to a gene: 5. The CDR3 has 13 residues. This chain's CDR3 is CASSLDRRTEAFF. For the CDR3, the DNA is TGCGCCAGCAGTCTGGACAGGAGGACTGAAGCTTTCTTT.

V and J are TRBV5-6 and TRBJ1-2; 7 nucleotides match TRBD1. Per germline, CDR1 SGHDT and CDR2 YYEEEE. V shed 2 bases, J shed 4 bases, and the junction held 2 bases outside the gene matches. The CDR3 extends over 13 amino acids. CDR3 loop: CASSLGQVYGYTF. CDR3 coding DNA: TGTGCCAGCAGCTTAGGACAGGTCTATGGCTACACCTTC.

J is TRBJ1-1 and V is TRBV15; TRBD1 is a possible D gene (5 bases). This CDR3 has 15 amino acids. V was pared by 1 base and J by 1 base, with 10 bases between. Germline V gene sequence: CDR1 LNHNV, CDR2 YYDKDF (reference sequence). In DNA, the CDR3 is TGTGCCACCAGCAGAGGAGGGGAGTCGAACACTGAAGCTTTCTTT. Translating gives CATSRGGESNTEAFF.

V usage is TRBV12-3 or TRBV12-4 and J usage is TRBJ1-1; D unresolved. This CDR3 spans 13 amino acids. Trimming stripped 6 bases from V and 1 base from J, with 9 bases between. The DNA of the CDR3 is TGTGCCAGCAGCTGGACGGCGAACACTGAAGCTTTCTTT. Its translation is CASSWTANTEAFF.

V usage is TRBV20-1 and J usage is TRBJ1-1; D unresolved. The CDR3 is 11 residues long. Per germline, CDR1 DFQATT and CDR2 SNEGSKA (reference sequence). The CDR3 bases are TGCAGAGCGGCGGCGAACACTGAAGCTTTCTTT. Amino acids: CRAAANTEAFF.

The chain couples TRBV7-9 to TRBJ1-2, with D maybe TRBD1 (5 bases). The ends were cut back, 5 bases at V and 8 bases at J, with 15 bases in the middle. Germline-derived CDR1 and CDR2 are SEHNR and FQNEAQ (reference sequence). The CDR3 is 13 residues long. The CDR3 DNA sequence: TGTGCCAGCAGCCCACCCAGGGTGGAAGGCTACACCTTC. Residues: CASSPPRVEGYTF. Based on the CDR3 plus reference TRBV7-9 and TRBJ1-2, the full variable domain is DTGVSQNPRHKITKRGQNVTFRCDPISEHNRLYWYRQTLGQGPEFLTYFQNEAQLEKSRLLSDRFSAERPKGSFSTLEIQRTEQGDSAMYLCASSPPRVEGYTFGSGTRLTVV.

This sequence joins TRBV21-1 and TRBJ1-1. TRBV21-1 is a recognized pseudogene. The CDR3 spans 13 residues. CDR3 nucleotides: TGTGCCAGCAGCAAAGCGGGGGGAACTGAAGCTTTCTTT. This encodes CASSKAGGTEAFF.

The J gene is TRBJ2-7, the V gene TRBV7-2, with a weak D call TRBD2 (6 bases). There are 14 residues in the CDR3. With 3 bases removed from V and 6 bases from J, the gap between germline ends came to 15 bases. The germline gives CDR1 SGHTA, CDR2 FQGNSA. CDR3 nucleotide sequence: TGTGCCAGCAGCTTTGGAGGGCTCAACCGCGAGCAGTACTTC. It encodes CASSFGGLNREQYF.

This chain connects TRBV12-3 or TRBV12-4 to TRBJ1-2; D is uncertain. The CDR3 is 13 residues long. V lost 5 bases and J 2 bases, leaving 9 bases between the germline ends. The CDR3 nucleotides read TGTGCCAGCAGTACCAGACAAAACTATGGCTACACCTTC. It translates to CASSTRQNYGYTF.

The chain links TRBV18 to TRBJ2-5; 10 bases are shared with TRBD2. Germline CDR1 is KGHSH and CDR2 is LQKENI. With V trimmed by 4 bases and J by 0 bases, 5 bases remained unmatched. CDR3 length: 16 amino acids. This CDR3 is CASSRMGLANQETQYF. CDR3 nucleotides: TGTGCCAGCTCACGTATGGGACTAGCGAACCAAGAGACCCAGTACTTC.

The V and J genes are TRBV3-1 (or the pseudogene TRBV3-2) and TRBJ1-3, with D tentatively TRBD1 (6 bases). V was shortened by 3 bases and J by 1 base, with 10 bases between the two germline ends. CDR1 LGHDT and CDR2 YNNKEL come from the germline V gene (reference sequence). The CDR3 contains 15 residues. The CDR3 here is CASSHTGKSGNTIYF. DNA of the CDR3: TGTGCCAGCAGCCACACAGGGAAATCTGGAAACACCATATATTTT.

The CDR3 region has the DNA TGTGCCAGCAGCTACAACAGGAACACTGAAGCTTTCTTT. It translates to CASSYNRNTEAFF. The V call is TRBV9, the J call TRBJ1-1; D is unclear. Germline lookup yields CDR1 SGDLS and CDR2 YYNGEE. The CDR3 is made up of 13 amino acids. V was cut by 4 bases and J by 1 base, with 8 bases left in between.

The chain has TRBV5-4 and TRBJ2-5; 7 nucleotides agree with TRBD2. Germline assignment: CDR1 SGHNT and CDR2 YYREEE (reference sequence). CDR3 size: 17 residues. With 4 bases clipped from V and 5 bases from J, the junction kept 17 bases outside the gene matches. The CDR3 is CASSASTGLLGGETQYF. For the CDR3, the DNA is TGTGCCAGCAGCGCTTCTACCGGGCTCCTGGGAGGGGAGACCCAGTACTTC.

In its sample, this clone was seen a few times. CDR3 nucleotides: TGTGCCAGCTCCCCCGGGGCAATGCGGAATCAGCCCCAGCATTTT. Translation gives CASSPGAMRNQPQHF. The V call is TRBV18, the J call TRBJ1-5, with D perhaps TRBD1 (5 bases). Germline assignment: CDR1 KGHSH and CDR2 LQKENI. Trimming cost V 6 bases and J 4 bases, with 16 bases left between them. CDR3 length: 15 amino acids.

The chain joins TRBV11-3 to TRBJ2-5, with TRBD2 identical over 7 bases. Per the germline V gene, CDR1 is SGHNT and CDR2 is YENEEA. Germline trimming cut 5 bases from V and 6 bases from J; bases unmatched to any gene: 6. The CDR3 has 13 residues. CDR3 amino acids: CASSVGRGQTQYF. The CDR3 coding sequence is TGTGCCAGCAGCGTTGGGAGGGGACAGACCCAGTACTTC.

The chain has TRBV30 and TRBJ1-5, with TRBD1 matching over 8 bases. The junction had 12 bases not matched to a gene; V was cut back by 0 bases and J by 2 bases. The CDR3 length is 18 residues. The V gene's germline CDR1 is GTSNPN and CDR2 SVGIG (reference sequence). The CDR3 DNA sequence: TGTGCCTGGAGTGTAACCCGGACAGGGATGGGGGGCAATCAGCCCCAGCATTTT. Translation gives CAWSVTRTGMGGNQPQHF. Full variable domain (rest looked up from reference TRBV30 and TRBJ1-5): SQTIHQWPATLVQPVGSPLSLECTVEGTSNPNLYWYRQAAGRGLQLLFYSVGIGQISSEVPQNLSASRPQDRQFILSSKKLLLSDSGFYLCAWSVTRTGMGGNQPQHFGDGTRLSIL.